Listed here are 28 T cell receptor beta chains from one sample, sequenced in a study of T cells in Graves' hyperthyroidism and ophthalmopathy. TCR beta CDR3 sequences were amplified from RNA transcripts. The HTBI primer set was used in a first-round RT-PCR of the TCR CDR3. TCRdb fed the multiplex PCR reads into MiXCR, producing one record per CDR3 protein. The table shows 280,000 or so distinct CDR3 sequences, with roughly 15% occurring only once. The sample comprised blood. The receptor set was obtained from a woman between 45 and 60 years old with Graves' hyperthyroidism that later progressed to Graves' ophthalmopathy.

In its sample, this clonotype was seen many times. The V call is TRBV5-1, the J call TRBJ2-5, with 9 bases identical to TRBD1. The CDR3 length is 14 residues. Germline CDR1 and CDR2: SGHRS and YFSETQ. The trim removed 4 bases at V and 4 bases at J, leaving 5 bases unmatched. The CDR3 nucleotides are TGCGCCAGCAGCCAGCGGACAGGGGTAGAGACCCAGTACTTC. Amino acids: CASSQRTGVETQYF.

The genes are TRBV12-3 or TRBV12-4 and TRBJ1-5; 11 positions agree with TRBD1. V gave up 4 bases and J gave up 7 bases; unmatched junction bases: 3. This CDR3 comprises 14 residues. The CDR3 spells CASSSRTGGQPQHF. The CDR3 bases are TGTGCCAGCAGTTCCAGGACAGGGGGCCAGCCCCAGCATTTT.

In its sample, this clonotype was seen many times. The rearrangement joins TRBV18 to TRBJ2-7, with 7 bases lining up with TRBD2. V lost 8 bases, J lost 0 bases, and 7 bases stayed unmatched. Germline CDR1 reads KGHSH; CDR2 reads LQKENI. The CDR3 is 14 residues long. The CDR3: CASQTSYYSYEQYF. In DNA form, the CDR3 reads TGTGCCAGCCAGACTAGCTATTACTCCTACGAGCAGTACTTC.

This clonotype appeared many times. V usage is TRBV11-2 and J usage is TRBJ2-1; D call uncertain. Germline V gene sequence: CDR1 SGHAT, CDR2 FQNNGV. Trimming removed 1 base from V and 7 bases from J, with 8 bases in between. The CDR3 covers 13 residues. Written as DNA, the CDR3 is TGTGCCAGCAGCTTAGTGGTGACGAATGAGCAGTTCTTC. It specifies CASSLVVTNEQFF.

This clonotype was found a few times. This chain connects TRBV19 to TRBJ2-1; D might be TRBD2 (5 bases). The V end lost 0 bases, the J end lost 8 bases, and 14 bases lay between the germline ends. Per germline, CDR1 LNHDA and CDR2 SQIVND (reference sequence). The CDR3 contains 15 residues. CDR3 loop: CASSIDGGSRDEQFF. DNA of the CDR3: TGTGCCAGTAGTATAGATGGTGGTTCGAGGGATGAGCAGTTCTTC.

This clonotype was recorded at least ten times. The chain combines TRBV9 with TRBJ2-1; weak D call: TRBD1 (6 bases). Looked up from germline, CDR1 is SGDLS and CDR2 is YYNGEE. The CDR3 spans 16 residues. V lost 4 bases, J lost 7 bases, and 21 bases lay in between. The CDR3 DNA sequence: TGTGCCAGCAGCACACGAGGCGCCCTTGGGACAAATGAGCAGTTCTTC. Translation gives CASSTRGALGTNEQFF.

This clonotype was counted between two and nine times. V is TRBV20-1 and J is TRBJ2-1, with TRBD2 identical over 10 bases. The germline CDR1 and CDR2 sequences are DFQATT and SNEGSKA (reference sequence). With 5 bases clipped from V and 9 bases from J, the junction kept 7 bases outside the gene matches. This CDR3 has 13 amino acids. This chain's CDR3 is CSAGGTSAAEQFF. CDR3 DNA sequence: TGCAGTGCTGGGGGGACTAGCGCGGCTGAGCAGTTCTTC.

This clonotype has at least ten counts. V is TRBV7-3 and J is TRBJ2-1; D call uncertain. The CDR3 has 14 amino acids. The V gene's germline CDR1 is SGHTA and CDR2 FQGTGA. Deletions cut 5 bases from V and 8 bases from J, with 16 bases between. CDR3 in amino acids: CASSPTYYIDEQFF. DNA for the CDR3: TGTGCCAGCAGCCCGACTTACTACATCGATGAGCAGTTCTTC.

This clonotype showed up many times. This sequence joins TRBV20-1 and TRBJ2-1, with D perhaps TRBD1 or TRBD2 (5 bases each). The CDR3 is 13 amino acids. In germline, CDR1 is DFQATT, CDR2 SNEGSKA (reference sequence). The V end lost 4 bases, the J end lost 7 bases, and 14 bases lay between the germline ends. CDR3 region: CSANRDPRNEQFF. The CDR3 DNA sequence: TGCAGTGCTAATAGGGACCCTCGAAATGAGCAGTTCTTC.

This clonotype was detected ten times or more. The chain joins TRBV20-1 to TRBJ2-1; D is ambiguous. Trimming left V 1 base short and J 14 bases short, with 12 bases between. The CDR3 loop spans 11 amino acids. The germline V gene has CDR1 DFQATT and CDR2 SNEGSKA (reference sequence). CDR3 sequence: CSARAGVDEFF. CDR3 sequence (DNA): TGCAGTGCTAGAGCTGGAGTGGACGAGTTCTTC.

This clonotype occurred many times. The rearrangement joins TRBV24-1 to TRBJ2-5, with D possibly being TRBD1 or TRBD2 (5 bases each). V shed 7 bases and J shed 2 bases, with 16 bases lying between them. This CDR3 is built from 15 residues. Germline values: CDR1 KGHDR, CDR2 SFDVKD. Here the CDR3 reads CATRGGTAAQETQYF. CDR3 DNA sequence: TGTGCCACCAGGGGTGGGACGGCAGCTCAAGAGACCCAGTACTTC.

Many counts were recorded for this clonotype. This CDR3 is CASSFSQETQYF. The CDR3 nucleotides are TGTGCCAGCAGCTTTTCCCAAGAGACCCAGTACTTC. V usage is TRBV7-9 and J usage is TRBJ2-5; D gene ambiguous. Trimming took 3 bases from V and 1 from J, leaving 3 bases between them. CDR3 length: 12 residues. The germline V gene encodes CDR1 SEHNR and CDR2 FQNEAQ (reference sequence).

There are many counts of this clonotype. This sequence joins TRBV20-1 and TRBJ1-5; D is uncertain. Per the germline V gene, CDR1 is DFQATT and CDR2 is SNEGSKA (reference sequence). V was pared by 2 bases and J by 0 bases, with 14 bases between. This CDR3 has 16 amino acids. For the CDR3, the DNA is TGCAGTGCTAGAAGGTTCGGACGGGCTAGCAATCAGCCCCAGCATTTT. Its protein is CSARRFGRASNQPQHF.

Worth noting for this clonotype: One junction end does not reproduce the germline sequence, and a read error may be involved. The chain is built from TRBV2 and TRBJ2-7; 7 positions match TRBD1. This CDR3 contains 10 residues. Germline loops: CDR1 SNHLY, CDR2 FYNNEI. The CDR3 protein is CASSIDRVGF. CDR3 DNA: TGTGCCAGCAGCATCGACAGGGTTGGGTTC.

The chain joins TRBV19 to TRBJ2-3; no firm D call. Germline CDR1 LNHDA, CDR2 SQIVND (reference sequence). V was pared by 4 bases and J by 6 bases, with 20 bases between. The CDR3 runs 16 residues. CDR3 loop: CASSTPLGGPVDTQYF. CDR3 DNA: TGTGCCAGTAGTACCCCGTTGGGCGGCCCGGTGGATACGCAGTATTTT.

The chain has TRBV3-1 and TRBJ1-1, with D possibly TRBD1 on 6 matching bases. V lost 6 bases, J lost 3 bases, and 14 bases lay in between. The CDR3 runs 14 residues. Germline CDR1 is LGHDT and CDR2 is YNNKEL (reference sequence). CDR3 protein: CASSRGGAHTEAFF. As DNA, the CDR3 is TGTGCCAGCAGTCGAGGGGGGGCCCACACTGAAGCTTTCTTT.

For this clonotype: A single base separates this from a much larger clone, so it may be a read error. The rearrangement uses TRBV6-2 or TRBV6-3 and TRBJ2-5; D unclear. CDR1 and CDR2 from the germline V gene are MNHEY and SVGEGT. V shed 0 bases and J shed 3 bases, with 14 bases lying between them. The length of the CDR3 is 16 residues. CDR3 coding DNA: TGTGCCAGCAGTTACTCCATACAGCGCTTCGAAGAGACCCAGTACTTC. This sequence encodes CASSYSIQRFEETQYF.

This clonotype was recorded at least ten times. The chain has TRBV5-1 and TRBJ2-2; 8 bases map to TRBD2. V trimming: 4 bases; J trimming: 5 bases; junction bases outside the gene matches: 10. This CDR3 is 16 amino acids long. The germline CDR1 and CDR2 sequences are SGHRS and YFSETQ. The CDR3 sequence: CASSTSGGGWTGELFF. Written as DNA, the CDR3 is TGCGCCAGCAGCACGAGCGGGGGCGGTTGGACCGGGGAGCTGTTTTTT.

This clonotype showed up just a few times. Possible read error: a much larger clone is one base away. This chain connects TRBV18 to TRBJ2-7; TRBD2 might be the D (5 bases). CDR1 and CDR2 (germline): KGHSH, LQKENI. Trimming stripped 3 bases from V and 6 bases from J, with 12 bases between. The CDR3 is made up of 13 amino acids. The CDR3 reads CASSPGAKSEQYF. CDR3 coding DNA: TGTGCCAGCTCACCGGGAGCTAAGAGCGAGCAGTACTTC.

This clonotype was observed at least ten times. This sequence joins TRBV18 and TRBJ2-7, with D possibly matching TRBD1 (6 bases). Germline-derived CDR1 and CDR2 are KGHSH and LQKENI. Trimming took 6 bases from V and 4 from J, leaving 19 bases between them. The CDR3 consists of 15 residues. The CDR3: CASSHQSHRAYEQYF. The CDR3 nucleotides read TGTGCCAGCTCCCACCAGTCGCACAGGGCGTACGAGCAGTACTTC.

This clonotype came up a few times. This chain uses TRBV30 with TRBJ1-1, with a tentative D call TRBD1 (5 bases). Deletions cut 0 bases from V and 1 base from J, with 9 bases between. CDR3 length equals 14 residues. Germline CDR1 GTSNPN, CDR2 SVGIG (reference sequence). CDR3 protein: CAWSVNGGNTEAFF. The CDR3 coding sequence is TGTGCCTGGAGTGTAAATGGGGGGAACACTGAAGCTTTCTTT.

The chain combines TRBV19 with TRBJ1-2; D not resolved. This CDR3 is built from 15 residues. Trimming took 3 bases from V and 4 from J, leaving 15 bases between them. In germline, CDR1 is LNHDA, CDR2 SQIVND (reference sequence). The CDR3 protein is CASSIRGLQRYGYTF. The CDR3 DNA sequence: TGTGCCAGTAGTATTCGTGGGCTGCAGCGCTATGGCTACACCTTC.

The chain links TRBV20-1 to TRBJ2-2; 9 nucleotides match TRBD2. CDR1 is DFQATT, CDR2 SNEGSKA, per germline (reference sequence). V lost 0 bases, J lost 5 bases, and 10 bases stayed unmatched. This CDR3 spans 17 amino acids. CDR3 protein: CSARDQAGGPGTGELFF. The DNA for the CDR3 is TGCAGTGCTAGAGATCAGGCGGGAGGGCCAGGGACCGGGGAGCTGTTTTTT.

This CDR3 reads CATPPRTIAPLVNQPQHF. In DNA form, the CDR3 reads TGTGCCACCCCCCCCCGGACTATAGCTCCTCTTGTCAATCAGCCCCAGCATTTT. The J gene is TRBJ1-5, the V gene TRBV27; D unresolved. Trimming stripped 10 bases from V and 3 bases from J, with 28 bases between. CDR3 length: 18 amino acids. Germline V gene lookup returns CDR1 MNHEY and CDR2 SMNVEV (reference sequence).

This clonotype has at least ten counts. This chain uses TRBV28 with TRBJ2-1; TRBD2 matches 13 bases. Per the germline V gene, CDR1 is MDHEN and CDR2 is SYDVKM. The CDR3 is 18 amino acids. The trim removed 3 bases at V and 8 bases at J, leaving 13 bases unmatched. The CDR3 DNA reads as TGTGCCAGCAGTTTCCCAACCCTGACTAGCGGGAGGAGGTATGAGCAGTTCTTC. Amino acids: CASSFPTLTSGRRYEQFF.

This clonotype was counted ten times or more. The chain couples TRBV28 to TRBJ1-2, with unresolved D. CDR3 length equals 13 residues. Germline-derived CDR1 and CDR2 are MDHEN and SYDVKM. The ends were cut back, 5 bases at V and 6 bases at J, with 13 bases in the middle. Here the CDR3 reads CASSPPLKNGYTF. CDR3 in DNA: TGTGCCAGCAGTCCACCACTTAAAAATGGCTACACCTTC.

This clonotype occurred a few times. This chain connects TRBV6-2 or TRBV6-3 to TRBJ2-1; D might be TRBD2 (6 bases). Germline assignment: CDR1 MNHEY and CDR2 SVGEGT. The CDR3 totals 15 residues. V was pared by 2 bases and J by 0 bases, with 8 bases between. CDR3 amino acids: CASSYRGISYNEQFF. CDR3 DNA sequence: TGTGCCAGCAGTTACCGCGGGATCTCCTACAATGAGCAGTTCTTC.

The table lists this clonotype with a few counts. This rearrangement joins TRBV15 to TRBJ2-7; D remains unclear. The germline V and J ends were trimmed by 0 bases and 4 bases, with 13 bases remaining between them. This CDR3 spans 15 amino acids. Germline-derived CDR1 and CDR2 are LNHNV and YYDKDF (reference sequence). CDR3 nucleotides: TGTGCCACCAGCAGAGATCGGAACTCCTTTTACGAGCAGTACTTC. Translation gives CATSRDRNSFYEQYF. The full variable domain, its missing parts supplied by reference TRBV15 and TRBJ2-7, is DAMVIQNPRYQVTQFGKPVTLSCSQTLNHNVMYWYQQKSSQAPKLLFHYYDKDFNNEADTPDNFQSRRPNTSFCFLDIRSPGLGDTAMYLCATSRDRNSFYEQYFGPGTRLTVT.